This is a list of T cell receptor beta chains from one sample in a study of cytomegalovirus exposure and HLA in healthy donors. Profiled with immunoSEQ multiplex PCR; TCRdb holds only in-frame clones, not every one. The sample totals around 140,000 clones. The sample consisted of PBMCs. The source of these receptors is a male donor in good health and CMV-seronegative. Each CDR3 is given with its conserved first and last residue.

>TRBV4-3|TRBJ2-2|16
CASSHEIAGGTGELFF
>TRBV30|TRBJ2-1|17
CAWSNYSGASSYNEQFF
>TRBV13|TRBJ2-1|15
CASSEGRDFYNEQFF
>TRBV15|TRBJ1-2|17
CATSRGAGTGIGYGYTF
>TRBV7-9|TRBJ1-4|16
CASSLLSGATNEKLFF
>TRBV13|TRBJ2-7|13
CASSSESSYEQYF
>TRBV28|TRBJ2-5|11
CASKGEGTQYF
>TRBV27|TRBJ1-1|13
CASSLQGAPEAFF
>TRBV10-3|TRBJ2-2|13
CAIRGAGTGELFF
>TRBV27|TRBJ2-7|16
CASSSPPGKRGHEQYF
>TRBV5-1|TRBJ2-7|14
CASSSRDLTYEQYF
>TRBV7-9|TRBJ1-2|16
CASSSGGGQADYGYTF
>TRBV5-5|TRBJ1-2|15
CASSSTLVANYGYTF
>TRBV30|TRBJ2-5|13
CAWTGDRQGTQYF
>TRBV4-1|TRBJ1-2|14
CASSQDAGDYGYTF
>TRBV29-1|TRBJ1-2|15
CSVEGSPGQSYGYTF
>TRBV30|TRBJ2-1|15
CAWSGASGSYNEQFF
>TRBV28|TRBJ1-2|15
CASTPEEYTSYGYTF
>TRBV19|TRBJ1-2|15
CASSKGQGVNYGYTF
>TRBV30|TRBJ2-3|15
CACARTGTSTDTQYF
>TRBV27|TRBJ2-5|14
CASSSFHSQETQYF
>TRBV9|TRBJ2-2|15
CASSSHGGTTGELFF
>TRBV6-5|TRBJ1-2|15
CASSYRRQGIGGYTF
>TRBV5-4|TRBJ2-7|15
CASSLALAGVYEQYF
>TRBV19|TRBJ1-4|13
CASTRVPVGELFF
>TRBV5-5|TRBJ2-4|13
CASSSGQGNIQYF
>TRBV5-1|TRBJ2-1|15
CASSPASGSGNEQFF
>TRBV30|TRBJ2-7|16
CAWSPARGLLGYEQYF
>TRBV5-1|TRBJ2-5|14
CASSFKGGRETQYF
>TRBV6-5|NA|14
CASIALGSAYEQYF
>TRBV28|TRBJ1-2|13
CASSLFQGYGYTF
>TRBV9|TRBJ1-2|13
CASSPDLYGGYTF
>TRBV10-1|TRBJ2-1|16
CASSEQTSATYNEQFF
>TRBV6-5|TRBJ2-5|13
CASSLQIQETQYF
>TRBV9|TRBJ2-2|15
CASSPGIMNTGELFF
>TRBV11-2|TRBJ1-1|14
CASSSGQRNTEAFF
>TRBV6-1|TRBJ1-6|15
CASREGGGLNSPLHF
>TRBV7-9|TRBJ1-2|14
CASSSGFSGYGYTF
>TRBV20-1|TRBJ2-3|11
CSALDTDTQYF
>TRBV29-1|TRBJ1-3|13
CSVEDRVGNTIYF
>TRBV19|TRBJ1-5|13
CASSLGAGQPQHF
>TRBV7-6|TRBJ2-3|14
CASSSDRGADTQYF
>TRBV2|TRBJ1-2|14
CASCVEGQNYGYTF
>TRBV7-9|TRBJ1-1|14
CASSPLGRNTEAFF
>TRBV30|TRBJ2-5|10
CAHRRETQYF
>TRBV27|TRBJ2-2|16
CASSFWTGGNTGELFF
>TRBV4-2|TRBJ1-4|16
CASSQGAGREGEKLFF
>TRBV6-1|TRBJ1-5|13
CASSRGGNQPQHF
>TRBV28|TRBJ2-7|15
CASSPGGAKSYEQYF
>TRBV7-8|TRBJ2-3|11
CASSHTDTQYF
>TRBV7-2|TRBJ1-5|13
CASSLENNQPQHF
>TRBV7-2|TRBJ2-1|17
CASSLVIASGRAVEQFF
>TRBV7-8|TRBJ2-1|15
CASSLTGQHYNEQFF